A single sample gave rise to the 23 T cell receptor beta chains below, sequenced in a study of T cell changes during pregnancy in multiple sclerosis. Sequencing used immunoSEQ multiplex PCR; TCRdb keeps in-frame clones, though not all of them. The profile shows approximately 38,000 clones, roughly 90% of them singletons. The sequences come from CD8+ T cells from peripheral blood mononuclear cells, collected in the third trimester of pregnancy. The receptors shown here come from a female donor with multiple sclerosis, enrolled in a pregnancy study.

The CDR3 region has the DNA TGTGCCAGCAGTGGACTCGGAATCTACGAGCAGTACTTC. Its protein product is CASSGLGIYEQYF. The genes are TRBV6-6 and TRBJ2-7; a possible D gene is TRBD2 (5 bases). The CDR3 is 13 residues long. The V gene lost 5 bases and the J gene lost 3 bases, with 11 bases spanning the gap. Germline CDR1 MNHNY, CDR2 SVGAGI (reference sequence).

The chain has TRBV6-4 and TRBJ1-1; TRBD1 agrees at 7 bases. The V gene end was trimmed by 7 bases and the J gene end by 4 bases; junction bases not matched to a gene: 15. Per germline, CDR1 MRHNA and CDR2 SNTAGT. The CDR3 runs to 16 residues. The CDR3, as DNA: TGTGCCAGCACGCCGGGAGGGGGCGTATTTTGCACTGAAGCTTTCTTT. Protein sequence: CASTPGGGVFCTEAFF.

The chain has TRBV27 and TRBJ1-2, with 9 bases identical to TRBD1. Germline CDR1 MNHEY, CDR2 SMNVEV (reference sequence). J was trimmed by 7 bases and V by 4 bases; bases with no gene match: 4. The CDR3 contains 13 residues. The CDR3 protein is CASSSGTGSGYTF. The CDR3 nucleotides are TGTGCCAGCAGTTCTGGGACAGGGAGTGGCTACACCTTC.

The rearrangement joins TRBV7-3 to TRBJ2-2; D uncertain. Germline V gene sequence: CDR1 SGHTA, CDR2 FQGTGA. The CDR3 totals 13 residues. Trimming stripped 4 bases from V and 6 bases from J, with 9 bases between. The CDR3 protein is CASSSLSSGELFF. CDR3 coding DNA: TGTGCCAGCAGCTCGTTGTCTTCCGGGGAGCTGTTTTTT.

The chain couples TRBV5-1 to TRBJ2-1, with a tentative D call TRBD2 (5 bases). CDR1 and CDR2 from the germline V gene are SGHRS and YFSETQ. The CDR3 is 16 amino acids. V dropped 0 bases and J dropped 3 bases, with 13 bases sitting between them. Written as DNA, the CDR3 is TGCGCCAGCAGCTTGGATGGGAGTCCAAACTACAATGAGCAGTTCTTC. Amino acid sequence: CASSLDGSPNYNEQFF.

The chain recombines TRBV2 with TRBJ2-7, with TRBD1 matching 9 bases. V lost 6 bases and J lost 5; bases outside the gene matches: 8. CDR1 and CDR2 (germline): SNHLY, FYNNEI. CDR3 length equals 14 residues. CDR3 region: CASRTGGATHEQYF. CDR3 DNA sequence: TGTGCCAGCAGGACAGGGGGGGCCACCCACGAGCAGTACTTC.

V usage is TRBV5-7 and J usage is TRBJ2-7, with 8 bases identical to TRBD2. TRBV5-7 is noted as an ORF with a role that remains uncertain. Losses at the gene ends were 3 bases for V and 4 bases for J; bases not matched to a gene: 9. The CDR3 is 15 amino acids. This chain's CDR3 is CASSSGLVVLYEQYF. In DNA form, the CDR3 reads TGTGCCAGCAGCTCGGGACTAGTCGTCCTATACGAGCAGTACTTC.

The chain carries TRBV19 and TRBJ1-4, with 7 bases that match TRBD1. CDR1 and CDR2 from the germline V gene are LNHDA and SQIVND (reference sequence). This CDR3 has 13 residues. V shed 10 bases and J 5 bases; nucleotides not matched to a gene: 7. In nucleotides, the CDR3 is TGTGCCACGCGGACAGGCCGGAATGAAAAACTGTTTTTT. This gives the protein CATRTGRNEKLFF. The variable domain in full, with the rest retrieved from reference TRBV19 and TRBJ1-4, is DGGITQSPKYLFRKEGQNVTLSCEQNLNHDAMYWYRQDPGQGLRLIYYSQIVNDFQKGDIAEGYSVSREKKESFPLTVTSAQKNPTAFYLCATRTGRNEKLFFGSGTQLSVL.

The chain employs TRBV4-1 and TRBJ2-1; TRBD1 aligns across 7 bases. This CDR3 spans 16 amino acids. Losses at the gene ends were 4 bases for V and 0 bases for J; bases not matched to a gene: 6. CDR1 and CDR2 from the germline V gene are MGHRA and YSYEKL. The CDR3 region is CASSLRGGISYNEQFF. The CDR3 DNA sequence: TGCGCCAGCAGCCTTAGAGGGGGCATCTCCTACAATGAGCAGTTCTTC.

V gene TRBV7-9 combines with J gene TRBJ2-7, with D perhaps TRBD2 (8 bases). The CDR3 is made up of 14 amino acids. The ends were cut back, 4 bases at V and 3 bases at J, with 13 bases in the middle. Looked up from germline, CDR1 is SEHNR and CDR2 is FQNEAQ (reference sequence). CDR3 protein: CASSSTGTSYEQYF. The CDR3 DNA follows: TGTGCCAGCAGCTCGACAGGGACTAGCTACGAGCAGTACTTC.

J is TRBJ2-7 and V is TRBV30; TRBD1 matches at 8 bases. Germline V gene data show CDR1 as GTSNPN and CDR2 as SVGIG (reference sequence). The CDR3 extends over 13 amino acids. Germline trimming cut 3 bases from V and 3 bases from J; bases unmatched to any gene: 4. The CDR3 region has the DNA TGTGCCTGGAGGAAGGGACAGGACTACGAGCAGTACTTC. It is translated as CAWRKGQDYEQYF.

The J gene is TRBJ1-5, the V gene TRBV6-1; no definite D call. Between the trimmed V and J ends, which lost 9 bases and 0 bases, there was a span of 9 bases. This CDR3 has 13 amino acids. CDR1 and CDR2 from the germline V gene are MNHNS and SASEGT. The CDR3 DNA follows: TGTGCCAGTTGCAGAAATAGCAATCAGCCCCAGCATTTT. Protein product: CASCRNSNQPQHF.

In its sample, this clone was seen once. The chain employs TRBV11-2 and TRBJ2-5; tentatively, D is TRBD2 (6 bases). With the DNA end fitting TRBJ2-7 better, the J assignment may be wrong. This CDR3 spans 14 amino acids. Germline CDR1 reads SGHAT; CDR2 reads FQNNGV. CDR3 nucleotides: TGTGCCAGCAGCTCAGCTAGCGTCGCCTACGAGCAGTACTTC. This codes for CASSSASVAYEQYF.

The J gene is TRBJ2-7, the V gene TRBV21-1; TRBD1 is taken as the D call from the table, unchecked against the DNA. TRBV21-1 is shown as a pseudogene. This CDR3 has 11 residues. CDR3 in DNA: TGTGCCAGCAGCCCGGACAGGGGAAGAGACTTC. This sequence encodes CASSPDRGRDF.

There are a few counts of this clone. V and J are TRBV4-3 and TRBJ2-7; TRBD2 agrees at 14 bases. CDR1 and CDR2 from the germline V gene are LGHNA and YSLEER. This CDR3 has 15 amino acids. Trimming removed 1 base from V and 4 bases from J; junction bases left unmatched: 0. CDR3 sequence: CASSQGLAGGYEQYF. In DNA form, the CDR3 reads TGCGCCAGCAGCCAAGGACTAGCGGGAGGGTACGAGCAGTACTTC.

CDR3 DNA: TGTGCCAGCAGATTGGTAGCGGGGGTGGGGAATGAGCAGTTCTTC. It encodes CASRLVAGVGNEQFF. The chain couples TRBV7-2 to TRBJ2-1; 9 bases align to TRBD2. The V gene end was trimmed by 6 bases and the J gene end by 7 bases; junction bases not matched to a gene: 10. This CDR3 is 15 amino acids long. Germline CDR1 is SGHTA and CDR2 is FQGNSA.

V gene TRBV12-2 combines with J gene TRBJ2-2; TRBD2 is the table's D call and was not checked against the DNA. TRBV12-2 is tagged as a pseudogene. CDR3 length: 20 residues. The CDR3 DNA reads as TGTGCAAGTCGCCCACCTTGGAAGAATAGCGGGAAGTACAACACCGGGGAGCTGTTTTTT. Translation: CASRPPWKNSGKYNTGELFF.

The V and J genes are TRBV5-6 and TRBJ2-3, with 10 bases aligning to TRBD2. Germline CDR1 is SGHDT and CDR2 is YYEEEE. The CDR3 is made up of 17 amino acids. The V and J ends lost 3 bases and 4 bases, in that order; junction bases with no gene match: 11. The CDR3 region has the DNA TGTGCCAGCAGCTATGAGACTAGCGGGCCGTGGGCAGATACGCAGTATTTT. Its protein product is CASSYETSGPWADTQYF.

The rearrangement links TRBV9 to TRBJ2-7; D not certain. The CDR3 contains 13 residues. Trimming removed 4 bases from V and 0 bases from J, with 8 bases in between. CDR1 SGDLS and CDR2 YYNGEE come from the germline V gene. The CDR3, as DNA: TGTGCCAGCAGCCCCCCAAACTCCTACGAGCAGTACTTC. Its protein is CASSPPNSYEQYF.

CDR3 amino acids: CASSPPTGELNQPQHF. Written as DNA, the CDR3 is TGTGCCAGTAGTCCCCCGACAGGAGAGTTAAATCAGCCCCAGCATTTT. The chain uses TRBV19 and TRBJ1-5; D is perhaps TRBD1 (6 bases). V was clipped by 5 bases and J by 4 bases, with 18 bases between them. Per the germline V gene, CDR1 is LNHDA and CDR2 is SQIVND (reference sequence). The CDR3 extends over 16 amino acids.

V gene TRBV4-2 combines with J gene TRBJ2-1, with 9 positions matching TRBD1. This CDR3 is built from 15 residues. J was trimmed by 4 bases and V by 2 bases; bases with no gene match: 3. The germline CDR1 and CDR2 sequences are LGHNA and YNFKEQ. In nucleotides, the CDR3 is TGTGCCAGCAGCCAAAGGGGACAGGGTTACAATGAGCAGTTCTTC. Translating gives CASSQRGQGYNEQFF.

The chain has TRBV7-9 and TRBJ2-1; D not resolved. V was trimmed by 6 bases and J by 10 bases, leaving 13 bases between them. CDR1 SEHNR and CDR2 FQNEAQ come from the germline V gene (reference sequence). This CDR3 region has 12 residues. The CDR3 bases are TGTGCCAGCAGACCCGACCGGGTAGAGCAGTTCTTC. Protein sequence: CASRPDRVEQFF.

This chain joins TRBV6-5 and TRBJ1-4; D call uncertain. Trimming shortened V by 2 bases and J by 8 bases, and 6 bases separated the two germline ends. CDR3 length equals 12 residues. CDR1 MNHEY and CDR2 SVGAGI come from the germline V gene. The CDR3 loop is CASSYAGEKLFF. CDR3 in DNA: TGTGCCAGCAGTTACGCGGGCGAAAAACTGTTTTTT.